This TCR beta chain is drawn from a study of CD8 T cells in ankylosing spondylitis. Study results and limitations: Past research had described some motif variants in reactive arthritis synovial fluid and blood. The study identified a TCR beta motif of eight highly homologous variants that appeared characteristic of ankylosing spondylitis blood.

There are 14 residues in the CDR3. V was shortened by 6 bases and J by 2 bases, with 11 bases between the two germline ends. Germline-derived CDR1 and CDR2 are MRHNA and SNTAGT. Quantitative barcoded 5'-RACE was used to prepare TCR beta libraries. TCRdb independently ran MiXCR on the 5' RACE reads; one entry per CDR3 protein. The data hold under 150,000 distinct CDR3 sequences, with under 20% observed a single time. The sample holds a few counts of this clonotype. Its antigen is currently unknown. The material sequenced was blood, either unsorted or a sorted T cell fraction (not recorded which). The genes are TRBV6-4 and TRBJ1-5; D unclear. This TCR was sampled from a male donor with ankylosing spondylitis. The CDR3 nucleotides are TGTGCCAGCAGCGTTGACATCGGCAATCAGCCCCAGCATTTT. Translation: CASSVDIGNQPQHF.